This entry lists 6 T cell receptor beta chains sequenced from one sample in a study of human thymus T cells. TCRdb's copy holds only in-frame clones and misses some; the assay was immunoSEQ multiplex PCR. This table has tens of thousands of clones, around 94% appearing once. The specimen was blood. The origin of the receptors is a boy under two years old with a congenital heart defect but otherwise immunologically healthy.

V and J are TRBV7-9 and TRBJ2-1; possibly TRBD1 for D (6 bases). From germline, CDR1 is SEHNR and CDR2 FQNEAQ (reference sequence). V lost 1 base and J 1 base, leaving 20 bases between the germline ends. The CDR3 runs 19 residues. The CDR3 nucleotides are TGTGCCAGCAGCTTAGTGGCGTGGGATCAGGGGTGGTCCTACAATGAGCAGTTCTTC. The encoded protein is CASSLVAWDQGWSYNEQFF.

The chain employs TRBV5-6 and TRBJ2-5; D could derive from TRBD1 or TRBD2 (6 bases each). V gave up 0 bases and J gave up 1 base, with 10 bases separating them. The germline gives CDR1 SGHDT, CDR2 YYEEEE. The CDR3 covers 15 residues. CDR3: CASSLAGGLQETQYF. CDR3 DNA sequence: TGTGCCAGCAGCTTGGCCGGGGGCCTCCAAGAGACCCAGTACTTC.

The rearrangement joins TRBV18 to TRBJ2-5, with 7 bases aligning to TRBD2. Looked up from germline, CDR1 is KGHSH and CDR2 is LQKENI. The CDR3 is made up of 13 amino acids. The V segment lost 4 bases and the J segment 3 bases; nucleotides outside the gene matches: 2. This chain's CDR3 is CASSLGGKETQYF. In nucleotides, the CDR3 is TGTGCCAGCTCACTGGGGGGGAAAGAGACCCAGTACTTC.

This clone was observed once. The chain joins TRBV5-1 to TRBJ1-2; unclear D gene. Germline V gene lookup returns CDR1 SGHRS and CDR2 YFSETQ. The CDR3 totals 12 residues. Trimming cost V 1 base and J 8 bases, with 9 bases left between them. CDR3: CASSLSGEGYTF. Here the CDR3 DNA reads TGCGCCAGCAGCTTGAGTGGGGAAGGCTACACCTTC. Full variable domain (missing parts from reference TRBV5-1 and TRBJ1-2): KAGVTQTPRYLIKTRGQQVTLSCSPISGHRSVSWYQQTPGQGLQFLFEYFSETQRNKGNFPGRFSGRQFSNSRSEMNVSTLELGDSALYLCASSLSGEGYTFGSGTRLTVV.

The V gene is TRBV9, the J gene TRBJ2-3; D not resolved. Germline values: CDR1 SGDLS, CDR2 YYNGEE. The germline V and J ends were trimmed by 0 bases and 2 bases, with 7 bases remaining between them. The CDR3 loop spans 14 amino acids. Written as DNA, the CDR3 is TGTGCCAGCAGCGTAGACGGAAACACAGATACGCAGTATTTT. This sequence encodes CASSVDGNTDTQYF.

The J gene is TRBJ2-7, the V gene TRBV10-3, with TRBD2 identical over 16 bases. The CDR3 sequence is 19 residues long. From germline, CDR1 is ENHRY and CDR2 SYGVKD. The J segment lost 2 bases and the V segment lost 3 bases, leaving 10 bases of the junction unmatched. DNA for the CDR3: TGTGCCATCAGTGACGATCCGGGGACTAGCGGGAGGGCCCCCTACGAGCAGTACTTC. Translating it yields CAISDDPGTSGRAPYEQYF.